This T cell receptor beta chain was sequenced for a study of cytomegalovirus exposure and HLA in healthy donors. The PCR had 60 Vbeta and 13 Jbeta primers. Data came from immunoSEQ multiplex PCR; TCRdb stores just in-frame clones and leaves some out. Found here are over 110,000 clones, approximately 70% of them singletons; the top ten hold around 1.4%. At collection, donors were nominally healthy, but unrecorded immune exposures were probable. This clone is a singleton in its sample. V lost 6 bases, J lost 6 bases, and 18 bases lay in between. There are 15 residues in the CDR3. Germline assignment: CDR1 LNHDA and CDR2 SQIVND (reference sequence).

This rearrangement joins TRBV19 to TRBJ1-5; the D is unclear. The sequence was obtained from a woman aged 40 to 49 in good health and CMV-seronegative. The material sequenced was PBMCs. This CDR3 is CASSTTLARGQPQHF. The CDR3 nucleotides read TGTGCCAGTAGCACCACCCTGGCCCGGGGTCAGCCCCAGCATTTT.